This T cell receptor beta chain was obtained from a study of control samples from healthy donors and cancer patients. Profiled with immunoSEQ multiplex PCR; TCRdb holds only in-frame clones, not every one. Of 70,000 to 90,000 clones listed, about 93% are singletons. The sequence was obtained from a woman aged 18-29 years in good health. The sample consisted of blood.

The CDR3 loop reads CASSVPALALSYEQYF. As DNA, the CDR3 is TGTGCCAGCAGTGTGCCGGCGCTAGCGCTCTCCTACGAGCAGTACTTC. The rearrangement uses TRBV28 and TRBJ2-7, with D possibly matching TRBD2 (6 bases). Trimming removed 5 bases from V and 0 bases from J, with 17 bases in between. The CDR3 runs 16 residues. CDR1 is MDHEN and CDR2 is SYDVKM in the germline V gene.